This T cell receptor (beta chain) was profiled in a study of blood T cell repertoires in COVID-19. V lost 3 bases and J lost 7; bases outside the gene matches: 11. Per the germline V gene, CDR1 is MGHRA and CDR2 is YSYEKL. CDR3 length: 15 amino acids. Clones were sequenced by immunoSEQ multiplex PCR, and TCRdb holds only the in-frame ones, with some missing. The profile shows roughly 15,000 clones, roughly four fifths of them singletons. The V call is TRBV4-1, the J call TRBJ1-1; 7 positions agree with TRBD1. The TCR originated in a man aged 55 to 69 with acute or convalescent COVID-19. Material: peripheral blood. Written as DNA, the CDR3 is TGCGCCAGCAGCCACGCAAGACAGGGCATCGATGAAGCTTTCTTT. It specifies CASSHARQGIDEAFF.